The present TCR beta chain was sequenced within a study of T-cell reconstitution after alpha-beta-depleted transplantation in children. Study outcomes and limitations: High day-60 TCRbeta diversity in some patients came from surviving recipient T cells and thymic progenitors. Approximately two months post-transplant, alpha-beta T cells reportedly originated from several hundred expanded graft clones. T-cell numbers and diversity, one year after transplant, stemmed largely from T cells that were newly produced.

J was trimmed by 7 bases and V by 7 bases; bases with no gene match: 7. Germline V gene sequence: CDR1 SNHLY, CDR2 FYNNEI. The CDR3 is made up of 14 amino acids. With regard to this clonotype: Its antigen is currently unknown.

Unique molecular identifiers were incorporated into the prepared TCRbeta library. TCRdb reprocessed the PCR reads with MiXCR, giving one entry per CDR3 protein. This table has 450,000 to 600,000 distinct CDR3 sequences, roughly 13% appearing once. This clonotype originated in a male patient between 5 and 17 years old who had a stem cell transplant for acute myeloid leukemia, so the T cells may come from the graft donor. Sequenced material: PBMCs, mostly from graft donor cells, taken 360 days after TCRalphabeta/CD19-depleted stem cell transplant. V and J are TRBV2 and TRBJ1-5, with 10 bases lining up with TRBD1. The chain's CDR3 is CASMGGTGDQPQHF. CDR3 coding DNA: TGTGCCAGCATGGGCGGGACAGGGGACCAGCCCCAGCATTTT.